This TCR beta chain was recovered during a study of blood T cell repertoires in COVID-19. Original data processing: Estimation of nucleated cell counts relied on the amplification of reference gene primers. Assay used: immunoSEQ multiplex PCR; TCRdb lists only in-frame clones, some missing. V, J and clone size are taken as reported in that table, and D and trimming were inferred from the DNA itself. The sample lists over 200,000 clones, about 89% occurring once. With 4 bases removed from V and 4 bases from J, the gap between germline ends came to 16 bases. Germline V gene data show CDR1 as MDHEN and CDR2 as SYDVKM. The CDR3 covers 16 residues.

The V and J genes are TRBV28 and TRBJ1-4; perhaps TRBD1 as D (5 bases). This clonotype was sampled from a woman between 45 and 65 years old with acute or convalescent COVID-19. What was sequenced was peripheral blood. The CDR3 spells CASSSSWRGGNEKLFF. CDR3 nucleotide sequence: TGTGCCAGCAGTTCCTCATGGAGGGGTGGTAATGAAAAACTGTTTTTT.